A selection of T cell receptor beta chains follows, all from one sample in a study of cytomegalovirus exposure and HLA in healthy donors. Some clones are missing from TCRdb's copy, which holds only in-frame ones; the method was immunoSEQ multiplex PCR. The table lists about 210,000 clones, around 80% of them singletons. The specimen was PBMCs. These receptor sequences come from a man under 40 in good health and CMV-seronegative. Each CDR3 is given with its conserved first and last residue. D genes are given only for firm matches. A row's size may be missing; if present it is once, few, many or a size class.

d_call: .; j_call: TRBJ1-4; v_call: TRBV4-1; clone_size: .; cdr3_nt: TGCGCCAGCAGCCAGATTACAGGTCTGGAAAAACTGTTTTTT; cdr3_aa: CASSQITGLEKLFF
d_call: .; j_call: TRBJ1-1; v_call: TRBV21-1; clone_size: .; cdr3_nt: TGTGCCAGCAGCAATGGGACAGGAGGCAGGACTGAAGCTTTCTTT; cdr3_aa: CASSNGTGGRTEAFF
d_call: TRBD1; j_call: TRBJ2-7; v_call: TRBV9; clone_size: .; cdr3_nt: TGTGCCAGCAGCCCCAAGACAGGGCTTTCCTACGAGCAGTACTTC; cdr3_aa: CASSPKTGLSYEQYF
d_call: .; j_call: TRBJ2-3; v_call: TRBV13; clone_size: .; cdr3_nt: TGTGCCAGCAGCCCCGACTTATCAGATACGCAGTATTTT; cdr3_aa: CASSPDLSDTQYF
d_call: TRBD1; j_call: TRBJ2-1; v_call: TRBV9; clone_size: .; cdr3_nt: TGTGCCAGCAGCGTAGAGGGGGCGCTCAACAATGAGCAGTTCTTC; cdr3_aa: CASSVEGALNNEQFF
d_call: .; j_call: TRBJ1-2; v_call: TRBV13; clone_size: .; cdr3_nt: TGTGCCAGCAGCGGGGACACCACTTATGGCTACACCTTC; cdr3_aa: CASSGDTTYGYTF
d_call: .; j_call: TRBJ1-6; v_call: TRBV5-1; clone_size: .; cdr3_nt: TGCGCCAGCAGCTTAGAGAATTCACCCCTCCACTTT; cdr3_aa: CASSLENSPLHF
d_call: TRBD1; j_call: TRBJ2-3; v_call: TRBV28; clone_size: .; cdr3_nt: TGTGCCAGCAGTCTCTACAGGGGCGGGACAGATACGCAGTATTTT; cdr3_aa: CASSLYRGGTDTQYF
d_call: TRBD1; j_call: TRBJ1-1; v_call: TRBV11-2; clone_size: .; cdr3_nt: TGTGCCAGCAGCTTGGGACAGGGTGGCACTGAAGCTTTCTTT; cdr3_aa: CASSLGQGGTEAFF
d_call: .; j_call: TRBJ1-2; v_call: TRBV13; clone_size: .; cdr3_nt: TGTGCCAGCAGCTTAAACAGCAACTATGGCTACACCTTC; cdr3_aa: CASSLNSNYGYTF
d_call: .; j_call: TRBJ2-1; v_call: TRBV4-1; clone_size: .; cdr3_nt: TGCGCCAGCAGCCAAGTGGTACTAACGGGGAATGAGCAGTTCTTC; cdr3_aa: CASSQVVLTGNEQFF
d_call: .; j_call: TRBJ2-7; v_call: TRBV6-1; clone_size: .; cdr3_nt: TGTGCCAGCAGTGAAAAGGCGGTAGGCGCCCCCGAGCAGTACTTC; cdr3_aa: CASSEKAVGAPEQYF
d_call: .; j_call: TRBJ1-1; v_call: TRBV19; clone_size: few; cdr3_nt: TGTGCCAGTAGTATGCCAGGGGCTCCGAGTACTGAAGCTTTCTTT; cdr3_aa: CASSMPGAPSTEAFF
d_call: .; j_call: TRBJ1-2; v_call: TRBV5-6; clone_size: .; cdr3_nt: TGTGCCAGCAGCCAACTTGGCCATGACGAGGGCAACTATGGCTACACCTTC; cdr3_aa: CASSQLGHDEGNYGYTF
d_call: .; j_call: TRBJ1-4; v_call: TRBV5-1; clone_size: few; cdr3_nt: TGCGCCAGCAGCTTGGGGACAGCAACTAATGAAAAACTGTTTTTT; cdr3_aa: CASSLGTATNEKLFF
d_call: .; j_call: TRBJ1-2; v_call: TRBV15; clone_size: .; cdr3_nt: TGTGCCACCAGCAACCGGACAGTCCGCTATGGCTACACCTTC; cdr3_aa: CATSNRTVRYGYTF
d_call: TRBD2; j_call: TRBJ2-2; v_call: TRBV4-3; clone_size: .; cdr3_nt: TGCGCCAGCAGCCAAGATAGGGAGCGGGGTCACACCGGGGAGCTGTTTTTT; cdr3_aa: CASSQDRERGHTGELFF
d_call: TRBD1; j_call: TRBJ2-3; v_call: TRBV9; clone_size: .; cdr3_nt: TGTGCCAGCAGCGTGACAGGGGACGGTTTCGAAGATACGCAGTATTTT; cdr3_aa: CASSVTGDGFEDTQYF
d_call: .; j_call: TRBJ2-5; v_call: TRBV5-1; clone_size: few; cdr3_nt: TGCGCCAGCAGCTTGGCCGGTCAGGGGTACCAAGAGACCCAGTACTTC; cdr3_aa: CASSLAGQGYQETQYF
d_call: TRBD2; j_call: TRBJ2-7; v_call: TRBV5-4; clone_size: .; cdr3_nt: TGTGCCAGCAGCTTTCGCGGGGGGGTCGAGCAGTACTTC; cdr3_aa: CASSFRGGVEQYF
d_call: .; j_call: TRBJ1-2; v_call: TRBV9; clone_size: .; cdr3_nt: TGTGCCAGCAGCGTAGCAGCCAGCGGCAGTTTTAACTATGGCTACACCTTC; cdr3_aa: CASSVAASGSFNYGYTF
d_call: TRBD1; j_call: TRBJ1-5; v_call: TRBV2; clone_size: .; cdr3_nt: TGTGCCAGCAGGGCAAGGACAGGAAGCAATCAGCCCCAGCATTTT; cdr3_aa: CASRARTGSNQPQHF
d_call: .; j_call: TRBJ1-1; v_call: TRBV2; clone_size: .; cdr3_nt: TGTGCCAGCAGTAGTCCACGACAGAACACTGAAGCTTTCTTT; cdr3_aa: CASSSPRQNTEAFF
d_call: TRBD2; j_call: TRBJ2-3; v_call: TRBV7-7; clone_size: once; cdr3_nt: TGTGCTAGCAGCTTAGGAGCTAGCGGGGACGCAGATACGCAGTATTTT; cdr3_aa: CASSLGASGDADTQYF
d_call: TRBD1; j_call: TRBJ1-3; v_call: TRBV6-1; clone_size: .; cdr3_nt: TGTGCCAGTACAGGGGAGCAGGGCACCATATATTTT; cdr3_aa: CASTGEQGTIYF
d_call: TRBD1; j_call: TRBJ2-7; v_call: TRBV5-6; clone_size: .; cdr3_nt: TGTGCCAGCAGCTCCCTGGGGACAGGGATCCACGAGCAGTACTTC; cdr3_aa: CASSSLGTGIHEQYF
d_call: TRBD1; j_call: TRBJ1-1; v_call: TRBV6-1; clone_size: .; cdr3_nt: TGTGCCAGCAGTGAAATGACAGGGAGAGCTTTCTTT; cdr3_aa: CASSEMTGRAFF
d_call: .; j_call: TRBJ1-1; v_call: TRBV5-1; clone_size: once; cdr3_nt: TGCGCCAGCAGCTCCCCTAACACTGAAGCTTTCTTT; cdr3_aa: CASSSPNTEAFF
d_call: .; j_call: TRBJ1-1; v_call: TRBV6-1; clone_size: .; cdr3_nt: TGTGCCAGCAGTGAAGCACTCGGTGAAGCTTTCTTT; cdr3_aa: CASSEALGEAFF
d_call: TRBD1; j_call: TRBJ1-3; v_call: TRBV10-3; clone_size: .; cdr3_nt: TGTGCCAGGGGGGCAGGGGGCTTTGGAAACACCATATATTTT; cdr3_aa: CARGAGGFGNTIYF
d_call: TRBD1; j_call: TRBJ1-5; v_call: TRBV10-3; clone_size: .; cdr3_nt: TGTGCCATCACCGGGACAGAAGGCCAGCCCCAGCATTTT; cdr3_aa: CAITGTEGQPQHF
d_call: .; j_call: TRBJ1-5; v_call: TRBV10-3; clone_size: .; cdr3_nt: TGTGCCACACCGGGGAGAAATCAGCCCCAGCATTTT; cdr3_aa: CATPGRNQPQHF
d_call: TRBD1; j_call: TRBJ2-1; v_call: TRBV2; clone_size: .; cdr3_nt: TGTGCCCGCCCTGGGACAGGGAGAAGCAATGAGCAGTTCTTC; cdr3_aa: CARPGTGRSNEQFF
d_call: .; j_call: TRBJ1-1; v_call: TRBV7-6; clone_size: once; cdr3_nt: TGTGCCAGCAGCTTAGTAGCCGGGAACCCTGAAGCTTTCTTT; cdr3_aa: CASSLVAGNPEAFF
d_call: TRBD1; j_call: TRBJ2-7; v_call: TRBV28; clone_size: few; cdr3_nt: TGTGCCAGCAGTACGCAGGGGGCCCCGGCTCTCTACGAGCAGTACTTC; cdr3_aa: CASSTQGAPALYEQYF
d_call: TRBD1; j_call: TRBJ1-2; v_call: TRBV5-5; clone_size: .; cdr3_nt: TGTGCCAGCAGCGCCTCAGGACAGGTTTCTAACTATGGCTACACCTTC; cdr3_aa: CASSASGQVSNYGYTF
d_call: .; j_call: TRBJ1-5; v_call: TRBV6-1; clone_size: .; cdr3_nt: TGTGCCACCGGGGGGCAGGTCAATCAGCCCCAGCATTTT; cdr3_aa: CATGGQVNQPQHF
d_call: .; j_call: TRBJ2-2; v_call: TRBV27; clone_size: .; cdr3_nt: TGTGCCAGCAGTTTAATGGTAGGGGCCCGGCCCGGGGAGCTGTTTTTT; cdr3_aa: CASSLMVGARPGELFF
d_call: TRBD1; j_call: TRBJ2-7; v_call: TRBV7-9; clone_size: .; cdr3_nt: TGTGCCAGCAGCCCCCAAGGACAGGGGGCATACGAGCAGTACTTC; cdr3_aa: CASSPQGQGAYEQYF
d_call: .; j_call: TRBJ2-1; v_call: TRBV4-1; clone_size: .; cdr3_nt: TGCGCCAGCAGCCAAGATCACGCCCAGCGTTTCAATGAGCAGTTCTTC; cdr3_aa: CASSQDHAQRFNEQFF
d_call: .; j_call: TRBJ2-7; v_call: TRBV7-2; clone_size: .; cdr3_nt: TGTGCCAGCAGCTTAGCGAACAGGGCCGGTCCCTACGAGCAGTACTTC; cdr3_aa: CASSLANRAGPYEQYF
d_call: .; j_call: TRBJ2-5; v_call: TRBV10-2; clone_size: .; cdr3_nt: TGCGCCAGCATCCCGACAGAGCAAGAGACCCAGTACTTC; cdr3_aa: CASIPTEQETQYF
d_call: .; j_call: TRBJ2-1; v_call: TRBV19; clone_size: .; cdr3_nt: TGTGCCAGTAGTATCAGGGATTTTGATGAGCAGTTCTTC; cdr3_aa: CASSIRDFDEQFF
d_call: TRBD1; j_call: TRBJ2-7; v_call: TRBV6-5; clone_size: .; cdr3_nt: TGTGCCAGCAGTTACTCGGGACAGGGAGACTACGAGCAGTACTTC; cdr3_aa: CASSYSGQGDYEQYF
d_call: .; j_call: TRBJ1-1; v_call: TRBV5-1; clone_size: .; cdr3_nt: TGCGCCAGCAGCTTGGTGGGAGGCGGGGTGAACACTGAAGCTTTCTTT; cdr3_aa: CASSLVGGGVNTEAFF
d_call: .; j_call: TRBJ2-5; v_call: TRBV7-8; clone_size: .; cdr3_nt: TGTGCCAGCAGCTCCCTTACCCAAGCGGCCTACCAAGAGACCCAGTACTTC; cdr3_aa: CASSSLTQAAYQETQYF
d_call: TRBD1; j_call: TRBJ2-1; v_call: TRBV7-9; clone_size: .; cdr3_nt: TGTGCCAGCAGCCAAATCGGACAGGGCAATGAGCAGTTCTTC; cdr3_aa: CASSQIGQGNEQFF
d_call: .; j_call: TRBJ1-5; v_call: TRBV7-9; clone_size: .; cdr3_nt: TGTGCCAGCGGAGGGGGGGGCGGTCAGCCCCAGCATTTT; cdr3_aa: CASGGGGGQPQHF